A selection of T cell receptor beta chains follows, all from one sample in a study of cytomegalovirus exposure and HLA in healthy donors. The method was immunoSEQ multiplex PCR; TCRdb's version includes in-frame clones alone and lacks a portion of them. The sample records 90,000 to 100,000 clones, 76% being singletons. The sequenced material came from PBMCs. The receptors originated from an older woman in good health and CMV-seropositive. The conserved cysteine and the conserved F or W are not part of the CDR3 here.

>TRBV2
ASRVVRGQGALSGANVLT
>TRBV28
ASSLLSGEKLF
>TRBV27
ASSLVGAWKNEAF
>TRBV5-1
ASSLGRSGSSYNEQF
>TRBV13
ASSVSSPGSPLH
>TRBV6-6
ASNDRGRYIQY
>TRBV10-2
ASATSGRTQEQY
>TRBV19
ASDYRPSPNQPQH
>TRBV28
ASSLPGTGGTDTQY
>TRBV2
ASRNPVASGPNEQY
>TRBV19
ASSFGRALTEAF
>TRBV18
ASSPDRNYGYT
>TRBV30
AWSFLAGGPADTQY
>TRBV28
ASSPNLGLAGSNEQF
>TRBV5-5
ASSLGDYYEQY
>TRBV6-6
ASRSPAGVGTEAF
>TRBV6-5
ASSYLDRARDTEAF
>TRBV5-1
ASSFLGTAETQY
>TRBV5-1
ASSLKGLAGGISYEQY
>TRBV18
ASSPPGTSRYNEQF
>TRBV5-1
ASSLGGVRNQPQH
>TRBV9
ASSVGATRSYEQY
>TRBV6-5
ASRTGFLAF
>TRBV10-1
ASSVGREGTDTQY
>TRBV6-1
ASSEQGVWGYT
>TRBV14
ASSQVAGTNTEAF
>TRBV19
ASSWPGTDTQY
>TRBV11-3
ASSLGDSQETQY
>TRBV19
ASSIPRQGSAEAF
>TRBV14
ASSQVQLAAPPGSSTDTQY
>TRBV5-4
ASASRERGETQY
>TRBV27
ASSPTSDSNQPQH
>TRBV15
ATSREEGDGYT
>TRBV6-5
ASSPSGVYTEAF
>TRBV6-6
ASSPPGGGEKLF
>TRBV11-3
ASSPRSGNTEAF
>TRBV28
ASSAPMGWGRGKSYEQY
>TRBV2
ASSETGYEQY
>TRBV19
ASSTRNTEAF
>TRBV7-9
ASSFPLSGTGYYEQY
>TRBV19
ASLKLREQETQY
>TRBV2
ASSTTSYEQY
>TRBV4-2
ASSQESGRETQY
>TRBV19
ASTRGVGGADYGYT
>TRBV9
ASSAFDSGSTYNEQF
>TRBV5-1
ASSLFAENNEQF
>TRBV6-6
ASSFERAAYNEQF
>TRBV9
ASSVVGGMLDEQF
>TRBV11-2
ASSLASPNYGYT
>TRBV15
ATSYQGLGEKLF
>TRBV19
ASSTSSGGITDTQY
>TRBV10-2
ASSRTGGVYEQY
>TRBV11-2
ASSSGGHSAYEQY
>TRBV5-6
ASSRNSYGYT
>TRBV9
ASSVAPGGLAGGNTGELF
>TRBV28
ASTRDDLLGTQY